This T cell receptor (beta chain) is from a study of blood T cell repertoires in COVID-19. At the level of the study: The samples span acute and convalescent COVID-19 from the United States, Italy and Spain.

This clone was seen a handful of times. Per the original methods: Cell counts per sample came from amplifying reference gene primers. TCRdb keeps only in-frame clones here, not all; method: immunoSEQ multiplex PCR. From that table come the V and J calls and clone size; the DNA was used to work out D and trimming. The data contain roughly 290,000 clones, 89% of them singletons. The study drew participants aged roughly 18 to 95 years from some 23 US areas. Assignment of participants to cohorts was predicated upon participant-reported clinical history. The length of the CDR3 is 13 residues. V dropped 5 bases and J dropped 8; count of bases not matched to a gene: 5. Germline V gene data show CDR1 as LNHDA and CDR2 as SQIVND (reference sequence).

Sequencing used PBMCs or T cells enriched from blood (not recorded which). This clonotype was sampled from a middle-aged woman who had recovered from COVID-19. The chain employs TRBV19 and TRBJ1-2; 10 bases align to TRBD1. The CDR3 is CASSFRDRGGYTF. The CDR3 nucleotides are TGTGCCAGTAGTTTCCGGGACAGGGGCGGCTACACCTTC.